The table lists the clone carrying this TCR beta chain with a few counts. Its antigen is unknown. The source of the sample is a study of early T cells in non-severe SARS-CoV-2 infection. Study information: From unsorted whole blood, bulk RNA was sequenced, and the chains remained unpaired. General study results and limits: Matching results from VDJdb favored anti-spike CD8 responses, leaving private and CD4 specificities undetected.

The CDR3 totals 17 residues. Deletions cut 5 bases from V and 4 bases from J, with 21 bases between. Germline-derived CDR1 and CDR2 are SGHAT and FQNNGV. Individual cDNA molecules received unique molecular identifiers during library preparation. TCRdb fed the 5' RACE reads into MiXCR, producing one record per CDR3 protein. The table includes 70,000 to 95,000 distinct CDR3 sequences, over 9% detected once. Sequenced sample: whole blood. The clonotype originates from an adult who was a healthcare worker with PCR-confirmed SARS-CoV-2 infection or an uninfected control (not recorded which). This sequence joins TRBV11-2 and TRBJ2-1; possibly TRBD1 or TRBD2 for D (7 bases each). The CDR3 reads CASSPTRGDRAYNEQFF. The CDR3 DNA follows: TGTGCCAGCAGCCCAACCCGGGGGGACAGAGCATACAATGAGCAGTTCTTC.